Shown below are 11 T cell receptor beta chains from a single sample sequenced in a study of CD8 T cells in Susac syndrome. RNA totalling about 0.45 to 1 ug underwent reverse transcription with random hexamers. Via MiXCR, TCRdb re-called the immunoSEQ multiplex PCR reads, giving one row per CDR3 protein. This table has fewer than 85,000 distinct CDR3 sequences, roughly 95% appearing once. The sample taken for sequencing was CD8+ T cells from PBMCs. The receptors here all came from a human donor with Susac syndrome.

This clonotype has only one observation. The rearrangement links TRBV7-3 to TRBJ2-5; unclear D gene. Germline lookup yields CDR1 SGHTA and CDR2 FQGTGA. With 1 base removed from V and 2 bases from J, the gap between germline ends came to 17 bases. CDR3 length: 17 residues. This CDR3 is CASSLKATRGPQETQYF. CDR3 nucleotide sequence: TGTGCCAGCAGCTTAAAGGCGACTCGCGGCCCTCAAGAGACCCAGTACTTC.

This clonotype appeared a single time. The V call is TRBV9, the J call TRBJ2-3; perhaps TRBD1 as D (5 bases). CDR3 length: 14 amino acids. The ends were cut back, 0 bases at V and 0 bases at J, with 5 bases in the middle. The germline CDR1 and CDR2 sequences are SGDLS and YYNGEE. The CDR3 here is CASSVEGSTDTQYF. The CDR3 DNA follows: TGTGCCAGCAGCGTAGAGGGGAGCACAGATACGCAGTATTTT.

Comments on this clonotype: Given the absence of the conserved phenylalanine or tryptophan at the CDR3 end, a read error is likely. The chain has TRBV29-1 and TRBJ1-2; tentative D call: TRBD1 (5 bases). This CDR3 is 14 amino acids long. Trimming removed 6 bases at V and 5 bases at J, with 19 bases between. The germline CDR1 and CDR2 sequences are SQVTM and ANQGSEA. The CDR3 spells CSVPSGPQRYGYTL. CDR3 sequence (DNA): TGCAGCGTCCCGTCGGGGCCCCAGAGGTATGGCTACACCCTC.

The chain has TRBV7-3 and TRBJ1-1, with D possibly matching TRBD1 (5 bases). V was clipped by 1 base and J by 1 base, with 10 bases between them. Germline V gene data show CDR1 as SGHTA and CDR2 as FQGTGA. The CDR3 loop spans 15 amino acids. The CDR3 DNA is TGTGCCAGCAGCTTAAATTCGGGGGGGAACACTGAAGCTTTCTTT. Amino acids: CASSLNSGGNTEAFF.

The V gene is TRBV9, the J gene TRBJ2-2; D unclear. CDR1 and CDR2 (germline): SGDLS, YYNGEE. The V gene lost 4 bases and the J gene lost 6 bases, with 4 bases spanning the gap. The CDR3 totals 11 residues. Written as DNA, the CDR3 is TGTGCCAGCAGCCGGGCCGGGGAGCTGTTTTTT. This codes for CASSRAGELFF.

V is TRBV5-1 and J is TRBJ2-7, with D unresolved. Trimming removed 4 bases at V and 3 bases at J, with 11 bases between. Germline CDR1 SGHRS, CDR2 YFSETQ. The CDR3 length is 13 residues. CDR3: CASSPQTRYEQYF. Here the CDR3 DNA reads TGCGCCAGCAGCCCCCAGACCCGCTACGAGCAGTACTTC.

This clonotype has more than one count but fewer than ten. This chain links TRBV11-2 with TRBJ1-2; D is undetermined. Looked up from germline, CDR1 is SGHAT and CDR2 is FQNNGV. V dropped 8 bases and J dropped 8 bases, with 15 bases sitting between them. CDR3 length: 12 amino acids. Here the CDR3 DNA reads TGTGCCAGCGGCCACGGCGGAGCCGGCTACACCTTC. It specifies CASGHGGAGYTF.

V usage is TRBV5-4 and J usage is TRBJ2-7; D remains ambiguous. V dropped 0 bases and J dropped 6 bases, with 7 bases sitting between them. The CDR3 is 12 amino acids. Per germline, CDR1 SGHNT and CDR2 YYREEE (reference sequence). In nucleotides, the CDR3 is TGTGCCAGCAGCTTGGGGGATCGCGAGCAGTACTTC. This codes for CASSLGDREQYF. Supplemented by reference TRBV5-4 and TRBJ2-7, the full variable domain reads ETGVTQSPTHLIKTRGQQVTLRCSSQSGHNTVSWYQQALGQGPQFIFQYYREEENGRGNFPPRFSGLQFPNYSSELNVNALELDDSALYLCASSLGDREQYFGPGTRLTVT.

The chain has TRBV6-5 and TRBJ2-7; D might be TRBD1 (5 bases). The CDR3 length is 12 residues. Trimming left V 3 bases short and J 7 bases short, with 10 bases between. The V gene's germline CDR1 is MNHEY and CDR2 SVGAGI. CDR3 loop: CASSYGASEQYF. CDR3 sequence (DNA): TGTGCCAGCAGTTATGGGGCTAGTGAGCAGTACTTC.

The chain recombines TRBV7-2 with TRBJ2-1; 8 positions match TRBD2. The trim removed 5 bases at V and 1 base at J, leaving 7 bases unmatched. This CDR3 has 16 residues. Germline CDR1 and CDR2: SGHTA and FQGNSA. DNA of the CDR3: TGTGCCAGCAGCCACTGGACTAGCTTGTCCTACAATGAGCAGTTCTTC. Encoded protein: CASSHWTSLSYNEQFF.

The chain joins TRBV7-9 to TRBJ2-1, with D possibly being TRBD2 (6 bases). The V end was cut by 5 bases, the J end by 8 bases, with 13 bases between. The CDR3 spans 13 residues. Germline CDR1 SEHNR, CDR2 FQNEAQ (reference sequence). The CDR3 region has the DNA TGTGCCAGCAGCCAACATACTAGCTATGAGCAGTTCTTC. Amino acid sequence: CASSQHTSYEQFF.